These 28 T cell receptor beta chains were sequenced from one sample in a study of Ad26.COV2.S vaccination and SARS-CoV-2 variants. Here immunoSEQ multiplex PCR was the method, and the copy in TCRdb shows in-frame clones only, minus some. The sample has around 350,000 clones, roughly 85% seen once. Treatment noted: around 19 received Ad26.COV2.S at low or high dose, single or two shots; several received placebo; per-sample allocation not given. All samples were drawn on day 63, counting from the first vaccine or placebo injection. The specimen was peripheral blood, collected in a trial of Ad26.COV2.S vaccine versus placebo. Source of these receptors: a person aged 18-60 years who received the Ad26.COV2.S COVID-19 vaccine or a placebo.

The chain is built from TRBV9 and TRBJ2-5; D is undetermined. CDR1 SGDLS and CDR2 YYNGEE come from the germline V gene. CDR3 length: 12 amino acids. The V and J ends lost 3 bases and 3 bases respectively, with 6 bases between them. CDR3 DNA sequence: TGTGCCAGCAGCGGCTGGGAAGAGACCCAGTACTTC. This encodes CASSGWEETQYF.

The rearrangement links TRBV7-9 to TRBJ2-7, with 10 bases fitting TRBD1. The germline gives CDR1 SEHNR, CDR2 FQNEAQ (reference sequence). V dropped 4 bases and J dropped 11; count of bases not matched to a gene: 8. The CDR3 length is 13 residues. The CDR3 reads CASSSLDRGLEYF. In DNA, the CDR3 is TGTGCCAGCAGCTCCCTAGACAGGGGGCTCGAGTACTTC. The full variable domain, its missing parts supplied by reference TRBV7-9 and TRBJ2-7, is DTGVSQNPRHKITKRGQNVTFRCDPISEHNRLYWYRQTLGQGPEFLTYFQNEAQLEKSRLLSDRFSAERPKGSFSTLEIQRTEQGDSAMYLCASSSLDRGLEYFGPGTRLTVT.

V usage is TRBV6-5 and J usage is TRBJ2-3; possibly TRBD2 for D (5 bases). CDR3 size: 13 residues. Germline CDR1 reads MNHEY; CDR2 reads SVGAGI. V shed 6 bases and J shed 2 bases, with 9 bases lying between them. CDR3 sequence (DNA): TGTGCCAGCAGCCGGACTGTCACAGATACGCAGTATTTT. Translating it yields CASSRTVTDTQYF.

The chain employs TRBV11-2 and TRBJ1-2; D call uncertain. The CDR3 is made up of 17 amino acids. CDR1 is SGHAT, CDR2 FQNNGV, per germline. V dropped 6 bases and J dropped 7 bases, with 27 bases sitting between them. The CDR3, as DNA: TGTGCCAGCAGTTTGGGCTCGGGTCTCGTGCTTGAGGGTGGCTACACCTTC. Translation gives CASSLGSGLVLEGGYTF.

This chain joins TRBV2 and TRBJ2-1; TRBD2 matches at 13 bases. The germline gives CDR1 SNHLY, CDR2 FYNNEI. V lost 4 bases, J lost 0 bases, and 18 bases stayed unmatched. The CDR3 sequence is 22 residues long. The CDR3 region is CASSGRTSGSKGILSSYNEQFF. As DNA, the CDR3 is TGTGCCAGCAGTGGCCGGACTAGCGGGAGTAAAGGAATCCTAAGCTCCTACAATGAGCAGTTCTTC.

This rearrangement joins TRBV4-1 to TRBJ1-1; perhaps TRBD1 as D (5 bases). V gave up 3 bases and J gave up 1 base, with 12 bases separating them. The CDR3 extends over 15 amino acids. CDR1 and CDR2 from the germline V gene are MGHRA and YSYEKL. This CDR3 reads CASSQKGLRNTEAFF. Here the CDR3 DNA reads TGCGCCAGCAGCCAGAAGGGGCTTCGGAACACTGAAGCTTTCTTT.

This rearrangement joins TRBV6-5 to TRBJ2-1; 9 bases are shared with TRBD1. V was clipped by 1 base and J by 10 bases; unmatched bases: 11. This CDR3 is 16 amino acids long. Germline CDR1 is MNHEY and CDR2 is SVGAGI. CDR3 DNA sequence: TGTGCCAGCAGTTACTTGGGGACAGGGACTATAAAGGAGCAGTTCTTC. This translates into CASSYLGTGTIKEQFF.

The V call is TRBV3-1 (or the pseudogene TRBV3-2), the J call TRBJ1-2, with unresolved D. Germline assignment: CDR1 LGHDT and CDR2 YNNKEL (reference sequence). V was pared by 4 bases and J by 4 bases, with 13 bases between. CDR3 size: 14 residues. The CDR3 loop reads CASSPSTGFYGYTF. DNA for the CDR3: TGTGCCAGCAGCCCCTCGACGGGATTCTATGGCTACACCTTC.

The chain couples TRBV5-6 to TRBJ2-7; D is ambiguous. CDR1 SGHDT and CDR2 YYEEEE come from the germline V gene. Trimming removed 0 bases at V and 7 bases at J, with 8 bases between. This CDR3 is built from 12 residues. As DNA, the CDR3 is TGTGCCAGCAGCTTGGCCCCCTTTGAGCAGTACTTC. Its protein is CASSLAPFEQYF.

This clone has just a few counts. This sequence joins TRBV30 and TRBJ2-7; 7 bases agree with TRBD2. With 0 bases clipped from V and 2 bases from J, the junction kept 7 bases outside the gene matches. This CDR3 region has 15 residues. Germline lookup yields CDR1 GTSNPN and CDR2 SVGIG (reference sequence). CDR3 protein: CAWSVLGEGTYEQYF. In nucleotides, the CDR3 is TGTGCCTGGAGTGTACTCGGGGAGGGGACCTACGAGCAGTACTTC.

The V and J genes are TRBV19 and TRBJ2-5, with D possibly TRBD1 on 6 matching bases. Per the germline V gene, CDR1 is LNHDA and CDR2 is SQIVND (reference sequence). The CDR3 sequence is 14 residues long. Deletions cut 11 bases from V and 0 bases from J, with 16 bases between. The CDR3: CASKNTGNQETQYF. The DNA of the CDR3 is TGTGCCTCCAAAAACACAGGGAACCAAGAGACCCAGTACTTC.

This chain links TRBV2 with TRBJ2-3, with a possible D match to TRBD2 (6 bases). Per the germline V gene, CDR1 is SNHLY and CDR2 is FYNNEI. The CDR3 is made up of 15 amino acids. The V and J ends lost 8 bases and 2 bases respectively, with 17 bases between them. The DNA for the CDR3 is TGTGCCAGCGGCGCCAGAGCGGGCATCACAGATACGCAGTATTTT. Amino acids: CASGARAGITDTQYF.

This chain connects TRBV6-2 or TRBV6-3 to TRBJ1-1, with D perhaps TRBD1 (5 bases). CDR3 length: 15 amino acids. V lost 0 bases to trimming and J lost 4 bases, with 12 bases between them. CDR1 is MNHEY and CDR2 is SVGEGT in the germline V gene. For the CDR3, the DNA is TGTGCCAGCAGTTACTCGGGGGGGAGCGGCACTGAAGCTTTCTTT. This gives the protein CASSYSGGSGTEAFF.

The rearrangement links TRBV10-1 to TRBJ2-1; 12 nucleotides align to TRBD2. The CDR3 is 21 amino acids. V shed 6 bases, J shed 3 bases, and the junction held 21 bases outside the gene matches. Germline values: CDR1 WNHNN, CDR2 SYGVQD (reference sequence). The CDR3 loop is CASSLGQGRTSGILNYNEQFF. The DNA for the CDR3 is TGCGCCAGCAGCCTCGGACAGGGGAGGACTAGCGGGATACTCAACTACAATGAGCAGTTCTTC.

This sequence joins TRBV30 and TRBJ2-5; 14 bases map to TRBD2. In germline, CDR1 is GTSNPN, CDR2 SVGIG (reference sequence). J gave up 2 bases and V 1 base, and 3 bases lay outside the gene matches. The CDR3 totals 16 residues. CDR3 DNA sequence: TGTGCCTGGAGTGCGGGACTAGCGGGGGAACAAGAGACCCAGTACTTC. This codes for CAWSAGLAGEQETQYF.

The rearrangement links TRBV5-5 to TRBJ2-1; D might be TRBD2 (6 bases). This CDR3 is 14 amino acids long. The V end was cut by 5 bases, the J end by 10 bases, with 19 bases between. The V gene's germline CDR1 is SGHKS and CDR2 YYEKEE (reference sequence). Here the CDR3 DNA reads TGTGCCAGCAGGCGGGGACGGCTGGGTAGGGAGCAGTTCTTC. Protein product: CASRRGRLGREQFF.

The chain combines TRBV6-2 or TRBV6-3 with TRBJ2-5; TRBD2 agrees at 12 bases. The J segment lost 4 bases and the V segment lost 2 bases, leaving 14 bases of the junction unmatched. CDR3 length equals 19 residues. The V gene's germline CDR1 is MNHEY and CDR2 SVGEGT. This CDR3 reads CASSYPTSGSASDPETQYF. The CDR3 bases are TGTGCCAGCAGTTACCCGACTAGCGGGAGCGCCTCGGATCCAGAGACCCAGTACTTC.

The V call is TRBV5-1, the J call TRBJ1-1; D is perhaps TRBD1 (5 bases). The V gene's germline CDR1 is SGHRS and CDR2 YFSETQ. The CDR3 is made up of 11 amino acids. Trimming removed 2 bases from V and 9 bases from J, with 8 bases in between. CDR3 residues: CASSFGTQAFF. The CDR3 nucleotides are TGCGCCAGCAGCTTCGGGACGCAAGCTTTCTTT.

The V gene is TRBV9, the J gene TRBJ1-1, with D possibly TRBD1 on 6 matching bases. The CDR3 runs to 14 residues. Germline CDR1 and CDR2: SGDLS and YYNGEE. The germline V and J ends were trimmed by 3 bases and 1 base, with 10 bases remaining between them. CDR3 amino acids: CASSADSRNTEAFF. The CDR3 nucleotides are TGTGCCAGCAGCGCGGACAGTAGGAACACTGAAGCTTTCTTT.

The chain joins TRBV2 to TRBJ2-2; the D is unclear. The V and J ends lost 7 bases and 0 bases respectively, with 9 bases between them. The germline V gene has CDR1 SNHLY and CDR2 FYNNEI. The CDR3 is 14 residues long. The CDR3 nucleotides are TGTGCCAGCACCAGGACGGCGAACACCGGGGAGCTGTTTTTT. This codes for CASTRTANTGELFF.

The sample holds a few counts of this clone. The V and J genes are TRBV7-8 and TRBJ2-1; tentatively, D is TRBD2 (7 bases). This CDR3 comprises 15 residues. Deletions cut 4 bases from V and 4 bases from J, with 14 bases between. Looked up from germline, CDR1 is SGHVS and CDR2 is FQNEAQ. The chain's CDR3 is CASSSRGGGYNEQFF. DNA of the CDR3: TGTGCCAGCAGCTCAAGGGGGGGTGGTTACAATGAGCAGTTCTTC.

V and J are TRBV5-4 and TRBJ2-7; D not certain. Trimming pared 4 bases from V and 0 bases from J, leaving 11 bases between. The CDR3 runs 14 residues. Germline-derived CDR1 and CDR2 are SGHNT and YYREEE (reference sequence). As DNA, the CDR3 is TGTGCCAGCAGCAAGGACCGGAGCTCCTACGAGCAGTACTTC. Amino acid sequence: CASSKDRSSYEQYF.

The rearrangement joins TRBV10-3 to TRBJ1-2; D is ambiguous. Trimming removed 2 bases from V and 4 bases from J, with 14 bases in between. This CDR3 is built from 15 residues. Germline-derived CDR1 and CDR2 are ENHRY and SYGVKD. The CDR3 spells CAISEKERVAYGYTF. In nucleotides, the CDR3 is TGTGCCATCAGTGAGAAGGAAAGGGTGGCCTATGGCTACACCTTC.

The chain has TRBV7-6 and TRBJ2-1; D uncertain. Trimming took 2 bases from V and 2 from J, leaving 10 bases between them. The CDR3 sequence is 15 residues long. The V gene's germline CDR1 is SGHVS and CDR2 FNYEAQ. The DNA of the CDR3 is TGTGCCAGCAGCTTATGGCTGTCGGCCTACAATGAGCAGTTCTTC. Protein sequence: CASSLWLSAYNEQFF.

There are a few counts of this clone. The chain is built from TRBV3-1 (or the pseudogene TRBV3-2) and TRBJ2-1; TRBD2 matches 7 bases. Germline lookup yields CDR1 LGHDT and CDR2 YNNKEL (reference sequence). V was pared by 5 bases and J by 7 bases, with 8 bases of the junction left unmatched. The length of the CDR3 is 14 residues. Here the CDR3 reads CASSFPGGRNEQFF. CDR3 sequence (DNA): TGTGCCAGCAGCTTCCCCGGGGGGAGGAATGAGCAGTTCTTC.

This clone was seen more than once but under ten times. V gene TRBV7-6 combines with J gene TRBJ2-1; tentatively, D is TRBD2 (5 bases). Per germline, CDR1 SGHVS and CDR2 FNYEAQ. Trimming stripped 5 bases from V and 10 bases from J, with 12 bases between. This CDR3 contains 12 residues. The CDR3 DNA sequence: TGTGCCAGCAGCCCGCTAGCCGACGAGCAGTTCTTC. Translated: CASSPLADEQFF.

The table lists this clone with a count of one. This sequence joins TRBV2 and TRBJ2-1; the match to TRBD2 covers 14 bases. CDR1 is SNHLY and CDR2 is FYNNEI in the germline V gene. Losses at the gene ends were 5 bases for V and 2 bases for J; bases not matched to a gene: 8. The CDR3 is 18 amino acids. The CDR3 region is CASSFTTSGGAPYNEQFF. CDR3 bases: TGTGCCAGCAGTTTTACGACTAGCGGGGGGGCGCCCTACAATGAGCAGTTCTTC.

The rearrangement links TRBV6-5 to TRBJ1-1; no clear D. The ends were cut back, 1 base at V and 2 bases at J, with 11 bases in the middle. The CDR3 length is 15 residues. Per germline, CDR1 MNHEY and CDR2 SVGAGI. As DNA, the CDR3 is TGTGCCAGCAGTTACTGGGCCTTCGCTAACACTGAAGCTTTCTTT. Translated, it gives CASSYWAFANTEAFF.